This T cell receptor beta chain stems from a study of cytomegalovirus exposure and HLA in healthy donors. This clone appeared a few times. Primers included in the PCR were 60 Vbeta and 13 Jbeta primers. Profiled with immunoSEQ multiplex PCR; TCRdb holds only in-frame clones, not every one. Among roughly 130,000 clones listed, 66% were seen once. V shed 6 bases, J shed 5 bases, and the junction held 7 bases outside the gene matches. Per the germline V gene, CDR1 is MNHNY and CDR2 is SVGAGI (reference sequence). The length of the CDR3 is 15 residues. This receptor was taken from a man aged 18-30 years in good health and CMV-seronegative. The V call is TRBV6-6, the J call TRBJ2-7; the match to TRBD2 covers 13 bases. The sequenced sample consisted of PBMCs. CDR3 residues: CASRTGTSGKNEQYF. CDR3 bases: TGTGCCAGCAGAACCGGGACTAGCGGGAAAAACGAGCAGTACTTC.